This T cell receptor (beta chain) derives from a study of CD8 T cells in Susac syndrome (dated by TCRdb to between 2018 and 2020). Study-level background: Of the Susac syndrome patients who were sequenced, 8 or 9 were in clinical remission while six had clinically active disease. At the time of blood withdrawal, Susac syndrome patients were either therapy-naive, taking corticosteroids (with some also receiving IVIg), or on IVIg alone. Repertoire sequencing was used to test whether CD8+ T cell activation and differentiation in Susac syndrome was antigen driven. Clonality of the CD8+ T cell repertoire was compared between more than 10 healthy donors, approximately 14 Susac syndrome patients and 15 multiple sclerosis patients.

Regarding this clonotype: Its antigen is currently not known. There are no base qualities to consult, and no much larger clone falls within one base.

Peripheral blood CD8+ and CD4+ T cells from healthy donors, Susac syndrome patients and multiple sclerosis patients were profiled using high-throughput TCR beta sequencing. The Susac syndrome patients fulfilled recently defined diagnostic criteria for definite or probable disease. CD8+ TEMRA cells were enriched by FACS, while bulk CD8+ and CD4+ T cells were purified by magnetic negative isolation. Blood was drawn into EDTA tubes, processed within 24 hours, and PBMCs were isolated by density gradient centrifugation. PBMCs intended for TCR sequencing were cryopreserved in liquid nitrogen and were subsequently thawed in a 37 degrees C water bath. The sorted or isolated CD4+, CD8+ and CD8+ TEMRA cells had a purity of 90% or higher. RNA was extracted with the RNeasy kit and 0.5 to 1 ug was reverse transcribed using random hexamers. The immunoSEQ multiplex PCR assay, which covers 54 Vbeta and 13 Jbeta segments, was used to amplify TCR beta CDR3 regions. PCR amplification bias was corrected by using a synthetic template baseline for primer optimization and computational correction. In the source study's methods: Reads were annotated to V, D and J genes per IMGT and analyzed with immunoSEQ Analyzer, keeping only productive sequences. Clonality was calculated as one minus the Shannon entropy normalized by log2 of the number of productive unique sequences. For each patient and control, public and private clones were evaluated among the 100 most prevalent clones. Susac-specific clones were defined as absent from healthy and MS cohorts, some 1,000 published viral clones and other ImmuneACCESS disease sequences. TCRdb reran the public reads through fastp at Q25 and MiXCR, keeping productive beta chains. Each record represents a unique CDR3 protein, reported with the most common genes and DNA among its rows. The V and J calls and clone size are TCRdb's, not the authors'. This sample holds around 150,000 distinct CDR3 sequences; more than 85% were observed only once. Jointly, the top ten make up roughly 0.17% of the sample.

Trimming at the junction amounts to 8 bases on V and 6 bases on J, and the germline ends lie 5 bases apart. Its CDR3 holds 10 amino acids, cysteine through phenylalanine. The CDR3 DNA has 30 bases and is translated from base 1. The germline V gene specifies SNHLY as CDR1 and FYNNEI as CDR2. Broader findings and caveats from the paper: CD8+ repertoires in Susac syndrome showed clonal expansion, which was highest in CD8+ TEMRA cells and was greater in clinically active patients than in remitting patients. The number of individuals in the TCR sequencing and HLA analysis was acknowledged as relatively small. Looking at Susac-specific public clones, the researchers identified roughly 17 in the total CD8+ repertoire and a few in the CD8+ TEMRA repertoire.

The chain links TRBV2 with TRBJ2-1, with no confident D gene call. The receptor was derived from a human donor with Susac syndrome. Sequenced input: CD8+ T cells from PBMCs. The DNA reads TGTGCCAGCGTCCTCAATGAGCAGTTCTTC. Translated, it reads CASVLNEQFF.